There are a few counts of the clone carrying this TCR beta chain. What it binds is not known. This entry belongs to a study of T-cell memory formation after mild COVID-19. General observations from the study: Clones which contracted sat mainly in CM and EM if CD4+, and in EMRA if CD8+. Second-wave clones reaching peak frequency on day 37 lacked confirmed SARS-CoV-2 specificity.

Germline V lookup: CDR1 LGHDT, CDR2 YNNKEL (reference sequence). Trimming shortened V by 5 bases and J by 6 bases, and 13 bases separated the two germline ends. The CDR3 contains 13 residues. TCRdb processed the 5' RACE reads anew with MiXCR; each CDR3 protein has one entry. Of about 350,000 distinct CDR3 sequences listed, about an eighth were seen once; the top ten hold approximately 21%. Sequencing used PBMCs or a T cell subset sorted from them (not recorded which). The sequence was obtained from a man aged 18-30 years who had mild COVID-19 (a few samples of this study predate the infection). Cell type and time point are not known. The rearrangement joins TRBV3-1 to TRBJ2-5; the D gene is possibly TRBD2 (5 bases). CDR3 sequence reads: CASSFRGKKTQYF. CDR3 DNA sequence: TGTGCCAGCAGCTTCCGGGGTAAAAAGACCCAGTACTTC.